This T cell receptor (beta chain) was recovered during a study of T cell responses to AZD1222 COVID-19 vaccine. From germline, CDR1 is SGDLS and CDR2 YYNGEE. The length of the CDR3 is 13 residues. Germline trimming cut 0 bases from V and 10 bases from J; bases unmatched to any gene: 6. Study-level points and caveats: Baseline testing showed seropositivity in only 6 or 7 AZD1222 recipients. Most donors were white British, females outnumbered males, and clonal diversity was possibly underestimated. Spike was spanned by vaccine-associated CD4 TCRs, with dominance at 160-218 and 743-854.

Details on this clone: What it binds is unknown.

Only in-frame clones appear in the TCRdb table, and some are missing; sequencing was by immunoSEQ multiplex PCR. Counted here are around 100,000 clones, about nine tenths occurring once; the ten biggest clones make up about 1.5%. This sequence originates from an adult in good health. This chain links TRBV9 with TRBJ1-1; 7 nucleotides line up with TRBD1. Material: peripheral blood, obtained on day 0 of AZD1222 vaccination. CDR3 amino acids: CASSVVSGGRAFF. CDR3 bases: TGTGCCAGCAGCGTAGTTTCAGGGGGACGAGCTTTCTTT.